This T cell receptor (beta chain) was found in a study of breast tumors, draining lymph nodes, adjacent tissues (dated by TCRdb to about 2016). Background on the whole study: Breast cancer patients provided tumor, adjacent nontumor tissue and axillary lymph nodes, and the study compared the TCR beta repertoires across these three sources. The study aimed to assess the relationships and possible T-cell exchange between tumor, surrounding tissue and draining lymph node repertoires in human breast cancer.

The axillary draining lymph nodes of breast cancer patients were the source of the lymph node samples. The data were produced on an Illumina HiSeq 2000. TCR beta chain libraries were generated through multiplex PCR amplification. The amplified TCR beta chain products were analyzed by high-throughput sequencing. Using fastp at Q25 and MiXCR, TCRdb reprocessed the public reads and kept productive beta chains. CDR3 protein duplicates are merged, each entry listing the most common genes and DNA. Within this sample are about 200,000 distinct CDR3 sequences, with 25% to 40% of them counted one time only. The ten largest clones represent around 4.5% of the sample. Notes on this clonotype: Its binding antigen is unknown. No base quality information exists; no much larger clone differs at one position.

Per the germline V gene, LGHNA is the CDR1 and YSLEER is the CDR2. V gives up 0 bases and J gives up 2 bases, and the segment between their germline ends measures 12 bases. Inclusive of the bounding cysteine and phenylalanine, the CDR3 is 16 residues long. Of all the DNA, just the CDR3 is kept, 48 bases in frame from base 1. General findings and caveats noted by the study authors: The conclusion that tumor T cells originate in lymph nodes was presented as consistent with a hypothesis rather than as directly demonstrated. The data were considered consistent with most tumor T cells being derived from the lymph node and subsequently expanding within tumor tissue. T-cell repertoire diversity in tumors was found to be lower than in lymph nodes but higher than in nontumor tissue, and preferential V and J gene usage was observed. In luminal-like breast cancer, tumor and nontumor tissue repertoires resembled each other significantly more than in basal-like breast cancer.

The material sequenced was axillary lymph node tissue. The sequence links TRBV4-3 to TRBJ2-3; the D gene is possibly TRBD1 or TRBD2, each agreeing over 5 bases. The TCR originated in a female donor with breast cancer. Some clones in this sample may be carry-over from other donors' samples. DNA sequence: TGCGCCAGCAGCCAAGATCAAGAGGGGACCACAGATACGCAGTATTTT. Translated, this is CASSQDQEGTTDTQYF.